These T cell receptor beta chains were read from a single sample in a study of blood T cell repertoires in COVID-19. Using immunoSEQ multiplex PCR, the repertoire was profiled, and TCRdb retains in-frame clones only, with some absent. The table lists approximately 380,000 clones, 85% of them singletons. Sequencing used peripheral blood. Receptors originate from a woman aged 18-30 years with acute or convalescent COVID-19. Both conserved end residues are part of each CDR3. D genes are given only for firm matches. Expanded clones get a size class; other rows say once, few or many, or leave the size out.

j_call	d_call	clone_size	v_call	cdr3_aa	cdr3_nt
TRBJ2-1	-	few	TRBV25-1	CASSGGGSYNEQFF	TGTGCCAGCAGTGGGGGAGGCTCCTACAATGAGCAGTTCTTC
TRBJ2-3	-	-	TRBV19	CASSIQSTDTQYF	TGTGCCAGTAGTATACAGAGCACAGATACGCAGTATTTT
TRBJ2-3	-	-	TRBV15	CATSTDRTSTDTQYF	TGTGCCACCAGCACTGACAGGACTAGCACAGATACGCAGTATTTT
TRBJ1-2	TRBD1	-	TRBV18	CASSPPTGMGNYGYTF	TGTGCCAGCTCACCACCGACAGGGATGGGGAACTATGGCTACACCTTC
TRBJ2-6	TRBD2	-	TRBV28	CASSRLAISGANVLTF	TGTGCCAGCAGTCGACTAGCGATTTCTGGGGCCAACGTCCTGACTTTC
TRBJ1-5	-	-	TRBV2	CASTVVGGQPQHF	TGTGCCAGCACCGTCGTAGGGGGTCAGCCCCAGCATTTT
TRBJ2-3	TRBD1	-	TRBV9	CASSVGDRGADTQYF	TGTGCCAGCAGCGTAGGGGACAGGGGAGCAGATACGCAGTATTTT
TRBJ1-1	-	-	TRBV27	CASSLYWNTEAFF	TGTGCCAGCAGTTTATACTGGAACACTGAAGCTTTCTTT
TRBJ2-1	TRBD2	-	TRBV3-1/TRBV3-2	CASSPPGGNEQFF	TGTGCCAGCAGCCCCCCCGGGGGGAATGAGCAGTTCTTC
TRBJ2-1	TRBD2	-	TRBV9	CASSGGLAAKDEQFF	TGTGCCAGCAGCGGGGGACTAGCGGCGAAAGATGAGCAGTTCTTC
TRBJ2-4	-	-	TRBV28	CASSATVVAKNIQYF	TGTGCCAGCAGTGCTACAGTCGTAGCCAAAAACATTCAGTACTTC
TRBJ1-3	-	-	TRBV4-1	CASSQQGKGNTIYF	TGCGCCAGCAGTCAACAGGGAAAAGGAAACACCATATATTTT
TRBJ1-6	-	-	TRBV5-4	CASSPRGGDNSPLHF	TGTGCCAGCAGCCCGCGCGGGGGGGACAATTCACCCCTCCACTTT
TRBJ1-6	-	-	TRBV25-1	CASSEKRGGNSPLHF	TGTGCCAGCAGTGAAAAAAGAGGAGGCAATTCACCCCTCCACTTT
TRBJ1-6	TRBD1	-	TRBV5-6	CASSLIRDRGSPLHF	TGTGCCAGCAGCTTGATCCGGGACAGGGGTTCACCCCTCCACTTT
TRBJ2-1	-	-	TRBV24-1	CATSDPSRGFGNEQFF	TGTGCCACCAGTGACCCGTCCAGGGGATTTGGGAATGAGCAGTTCTTC
TRBJ1-2	-	-	TRBV30	CAWRQAQLYGYTF	TGTGCCTGGAGACAGGCCCAACTCTATGGCTACACCTTC
TRBJ2-5	-	-	TRBV7-2	CASSGRGLHKETQYF	TGTGCCAGCAGCGGGCGGGGACTGCATAAAGAGACCCAGTACTTC
TRBJ1-6	TRBD1	-	TRBV2	CASSETWGQRF	TGTGCCAGCAGTGAAACTTGGGGACAGCGCTTT
TRBJ1-6	TRBD1	-	TRBV19	CASSIGQGGSPLHF	TGTGCCAGTAGTATCGGACAGGGAGGTTCACCCCTCCACTTT
TRBJ1-2	-	-	TRBV9	CASSVGYREHTF	TGTGCCAGCAGCGTAGGTTACAGGGAACACACCTTC
TRBJ1-6	-	-	TRBV3-1/TRBV3-2	CASSQVSQLKSPLHF	TGTGCCAGCAGCCAAGTTTCACAGTTAAAATCACCCCTCCACTTT
TRBJ2-1	TRBD2	-	TRBV9	CASSVTSGIDNEQFF	TGTGCCAGCAGCGTGACTAGCGGGATCGACAATGAGCAGTTCTTC
TRBJ2-1	TRBD2	-	TRBV28	CASSLGTRGLYNEQFF	TGTGCCAGCAGTTTAGGGACGCGGGGACTATACAATGAGCAGTTCTTC
TRBJ2-3	-	-	TRBV7-3	CASSLRDSFVQYF	TGTGCCAGCAGCCTCCGGGACTCCTTCGTTCAGTATTTT
TRBJ2-5	TRBD2	-	TRBV5-6	CASSSWTSGGGETQYF	TGTGCCAGCAGCTCCTGGACTAGCGGGGGGGGAGAGACCCAGTACTTC
TRBJ1-2	-	-	TRBV19	CASSPPGWADYGYTF	TGTGCCAGTAGCCCCCCTGGGTGGGCTGACTATGGCTACACCTTC
TRBJ2-1	TRBD2	-	TRBV29-1	CSVDVLAGGREQFF	TGCAGCGTTGACGTACTAGCGGGAGGGCGTGAGCAGTTCTTC
TRBJ1-6	-	-	TRBV3-1/TRBV3-2	CASSHARHIMGSPLHF	TGTGCCAGCAGCCACGCTAGGCATATAATGGGTTCACCCCTCCACTTT
TRBJ2-4	TRBD2	-	TRBV4-1	CASSQDFAGRDKNIQYF	TGCGCCAGCAGCCAAGATTTCGCAGGGAGGGACAAAAACATTCAGTACTTC
TRBJ1-5	TRBD1	few	TRBV4-2	CASSQEDRVVSYQPQHF	TGTGCCAGCAGCCAAGAGGACAGGGTCGTTTCTTATCAGCCCCAGCATTTT
TRBJ1-4	TRBD1	-	TRBV5-1	CASSPADRDRGEKLFF	TGCGCCAGCAGCCCAGCAGACCGGGACAGGGGAGAAAAACTGTTTTTT
TRBJ2-2	-	-	TRBV6-1	CASSEVVDSITGELFF	TGTGCCAGCAGTGAAGTGGTAGACAGTATCACCGGGGAGCTGTTTTTT
TRBJ2-5	TRBD1	few	TRBV9	CASSVYRGLGETQYF	TGTGCCAGCAGCGTGTACAGGGGGCTAGGGGAGACCCAGTACTTC
TRBJ1-2	-	once	TRBV6-5	CASSLAAGFYGYTF	TGTGCCAGCAGCTTGGCGGCGGGGTTCTATGGCTACACCTTC
TRBJ2-1	TRBD2	-	TRBV9	CASSVATSGEYDSDEQFF	TGTGCCAGCAGCGTAGCAACTAGCGGGGAGTACGATTCCGATGAGCAGTTCTTC
TRBJ1-2	-	few	TRBV5-1	CASSVNPGDVGVRGYTF	TGCGCCAGCAGCGTAAACCCAGGGGACGTTGGGGTCCGAGGCTACACCTTC
TRBJ2-4	-	-	TRBV19	CATLAKNIQYF	TGTGCCACACTAGCCAAAAACATTCAGTACTTC
TRBJ1-2	-	-	TRBV28	CASSSAPGGYGYTF	TGTGCCAGCAGTTCCGCCCCGGGAGGCTATGGCTACACCTTC
TRBJ2-3	TRBD2	-	TRBV6-4	CASSESLAASDTQYF	TGTGCCAGCAGTGAATCCCTAGCGGCCTCGGATACGCAGTATTTT
TRBJ1-6	-	-	TRBV9	CASSTNSGGDNSPLHF	TGTGCCAGCAGCACAAACTCCGGGGGGGACAATTCACCCCTCCACTTT
TRBJ2-1	TRBD2	-	TRBV11-2	CASSLGLAGGNEQFF	TGTGCCAGCAGCTTAGGACTAGCGGGAGGCAATGAGCAGTTCTTC
TRBJ2-7	-	once	TRBV29-1	CSVRMGLKSYEQYF	TGCAGCGTTCGAATGGGACTTAAATCCTACGAGCAGTACTTC
TRBJ1-1	-	-	TRBV6-1	CASSGFVLAGMVTEAFF	TGTGCCAGCAGTGGCTTCGTATTGGCAGGGATGGTCACTGAAGCTTTCTTT
TRBJ1-2	-	-	TRBV21-1	CASSTRQFLANYGYTF	TGTGCCAGCAGCACCCGACAGTTTTTAGCTAACTATGGCTACACCTTC